The present T cell receptor (beta chain) was sequenced within a study of cytomegalovirus exposure and HLA in healthy donors. Across the study: Around 81% of around 400 genotyped donors fell in the Caucasian-associated ancestry cluster. Study-wide results and caveats: There were several of the most significant clusters that appeared linked to common viral pathogens in a later analysis.

The study ran its PCR with 60 Vbeta and 13 Jbeta primers. Assay used: immunoSEQ multiplex PCR; TCRdb lists only in-frame clones, some missing. The table has 100,000 or so clones, 65% to 85% seen once. The CDR3 runs to 13 residues. V was trimmed by 2 bases and J by 6 bases, leaving 11 bases between them. Germline V gives CDR1 SGHDT, CDR2 YYEEEE. On this clone: Its specificity is unknown.

The specimen sequenced was PBMCs. The chain has TRBV5-6 and TRBJ1-1, with D uncertain. This sequence originates from a man in his late teens or twenties in good health and CMV-seronegative. CDR3 protein: CASSFTRFPEAFF. DNA of the CDR3: TGTGCCAGCAGCTTCACGAGGTTCCCTGAAGCTTTCTTT.